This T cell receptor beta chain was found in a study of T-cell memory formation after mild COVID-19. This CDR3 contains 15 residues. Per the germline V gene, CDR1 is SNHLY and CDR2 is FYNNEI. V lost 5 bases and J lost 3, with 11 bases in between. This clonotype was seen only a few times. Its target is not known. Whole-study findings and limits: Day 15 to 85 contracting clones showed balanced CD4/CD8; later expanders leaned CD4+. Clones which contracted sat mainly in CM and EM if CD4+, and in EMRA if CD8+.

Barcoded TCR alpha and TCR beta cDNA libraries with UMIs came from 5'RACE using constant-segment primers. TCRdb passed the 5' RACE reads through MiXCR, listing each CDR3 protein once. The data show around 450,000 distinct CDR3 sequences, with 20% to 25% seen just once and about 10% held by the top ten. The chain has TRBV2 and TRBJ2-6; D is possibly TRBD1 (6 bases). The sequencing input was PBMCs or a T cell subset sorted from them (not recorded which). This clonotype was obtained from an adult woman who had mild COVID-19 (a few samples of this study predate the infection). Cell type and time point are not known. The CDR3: CASSSDRSGANVLTF. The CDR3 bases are TGTGCCAGCAGTTCCGACAGGAGTGGGGCCAACGTCCTGACTTTC.